Given below is one T cell receptor beta chain in context. These data come from a study of cytomegalovirus exposure and HLA in healthy donors. It was with 60 Vbeta and 13 Jbeta primers that the PCR ran. In the authors' methods: An analysis performed later counted about 80 million unique TCR beta chains (roughly 11 million of them shared). Clones were read by immunoSEQ multiplex PCR, and TCRdb kept only the in-frame ones, dropping some. Clone size and the V and J calls come from that table; the DNA yielded D and trimming. This sample's table has over 65,000 clones. CDR1 and CDR2 from the germline V gene are MNHNS and SASEGT. This CDR3 contains 13 residues. Trimming stripped 3 bases from V and 8 bases from J, with 11 bases between.

J is TRBJ2-1 and V is TRBV6-1; D gene uncertain. The material sequenced was PBMCs. This receptor was obtained from a woman aged 30 to 39 in good health and CMV-seronegative. DNA for the CDR3: TGTGCCAGCAGTGAGGCCCTTGGAGATGAGCAGTTCTTC. Protein: CASSEALGDEQFF.